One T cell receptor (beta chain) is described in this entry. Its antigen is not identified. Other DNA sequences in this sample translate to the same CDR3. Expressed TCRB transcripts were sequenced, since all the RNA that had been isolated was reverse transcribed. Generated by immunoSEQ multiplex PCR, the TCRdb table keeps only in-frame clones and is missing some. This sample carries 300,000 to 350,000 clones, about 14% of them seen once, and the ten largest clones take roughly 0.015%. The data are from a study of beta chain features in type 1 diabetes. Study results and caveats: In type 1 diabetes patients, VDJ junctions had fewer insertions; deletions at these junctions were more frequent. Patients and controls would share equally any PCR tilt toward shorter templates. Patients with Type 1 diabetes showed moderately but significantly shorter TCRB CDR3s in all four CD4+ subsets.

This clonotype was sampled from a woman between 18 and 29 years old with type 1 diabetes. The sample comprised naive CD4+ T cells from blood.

Here the CDR3 reads CASSPGGQETQYF. Here the CDR3 DNA reads TGTGCCAGCTCACCAGGGGGGCAAGAGACCCAGTACTTC. The rearrangement joins TRBV18 to TRBJ2-5; D may be TRBD2 (6 bases). From germline, CDR1 is KGHSH and CDR2 LQKENI. The CDR3 is 13 amino acids. The V and J ends lost 2 bases and 2 bases respectively, with 6 bases between them.